The 24 T cell receptor beta chains given below trace back to one sample, sequenced in a study of T cell changes during pregnancy in multiple sclerosis. TCRdb keeps only in-frame clones here, not all; method: immunoSEQ multiplex PCR. The table lists 95,000 to 100,000 clones, 91% of them singletons. This sample comprised peripheral blood, obtained in the second trimester of pregnancy. These receptors originate from a female donor with multiple sclerosis, enrolled in a pregnancy study.

V usage is TRBV10-2 and J usage is TRBJ1-1; D is undetermined. Germline CDR1 WSHSY, CDR2 SAAADI. This CDR3 contains 14 residues. Trimming shortened V by 5 bases and J by 1 base, and 11 bases separated the two germline ends. For the CDR3, the DNA is TGCGCCAGCAGTTACAACCAGGCGAACACTGAAGCTTTCTTT. The encoded protein is CASSYNQANTEAFF.

The chain couples TRBV7-2 to TRBJ2-7, with D possibly being TRBD1 (5 bases). Germline V lookup: CDR1 SGHTA, CDR2 FQGNSA. With 1 base removed from V and 7 bases from J, the gap between germline ends came to 23 bases. The CDR3 length is 17 residues. CDR3 amino acids: CASSLEGAGRIVWEQYF. In DNA, the CDR3 is TGTGCCAGCAGCTTAGAAGGGGCCGGACGTATAGTGTGGGAGCAGTACTTC.

This chain joins TRBV6-4 and TRBJ2-1, with 9 bases lining up with TRBD2. J was trimmed by 4 bases and V by 7 bases; bases with no gene match: 14. In germline, CDR1 is MRHNA, CDR2 SNTAGT. The CDR3 length is 17 residues. CDR3 bases: TGTGCCAGCAATTCACGGGCTAGCGGGAAGGCATACAATGAGCAGTTCTTC. Protein sequence: CASNSRASGKAYNEQFF.

This chain uses TRBV14 with TRBJ1-1; D might be TRBD1 (6 bases). Between the trimmed V and J ends, which lost 3 bases and 12 bases, there was a span of 14 bases. The germline gives CDR1 SGHDN, CDR2 FVKESK. The CDR3 runs to 12 residues. CDR3 amino acids: CASSHPQGLTFF. CDR3 DNA sequence: TGTGCCAGCAGCCACCCACAGGGTTTGACTTTCTTT.

This clone was counted once. The chain is built from TRBV4-2 and TRBJ2-7; 7 bases align to TRBD1. This CDR3 is 14 amino acids long. V lost 0 bases to trimming and J lost 2 bases; unmatched junction nucleotides: 1. Germline CDR1 reads LGHNA; CDR2 reads YNFKEQ. The CDR3 region is CASSQDTGAYEQYF. The CDR3 bases are TGTGCCAGCAGCCAAGATACAGGGGCCTACGAGCAGTACTTC.

The rearrangement links TRBV5-6 to TRBJ1-1; possibly TRBD1 for D (5 bases). The CDR3 extends over 15 amino acids. Between the trimmed V and J ends, which lost 4 bases and 4 bases, there was a span of 17 bases. Germline V CDR1 and CDR2: SGHDT, YYEEEE. Written as DNA, the CDR3 is TGTGCCAGCAGCCCTCTGGACTCGGGGGGCACTGAAGCTTTCTTT. This gives the protein CASSPLDSGGTEAFF.

J is TRBJ1-2 and V is TRBV7-2; possible D gene TRBD1, 5 bases. From germline, CDR1 is SGHTA and CDR2 FQGNSA. Trimming pared 0 bases from V and 4 bases from J, leaving 12 bases between. This CDR3 is 15 amino acids long. The CDR3 loop reads CASSLAPRASYGYTF. The CDR3 nucleotides read TGTGCCAGCAGCTTAGCGCCCAGGGCAAGCTATGGCTACACCTTC. The full variable domain, in which reference TRBV7-2 and TRBJ1-2 provide the parts outside the CDR3, is GAGVSQSPSNKVTEKGKDVELRCDPISGHTALYWYRQSLGQGLEFLIYFQGNSAPDKSGLPSDRFSAERTGGSVSTLTIQRTQQEDSAVYLCASSLAPRASYGYTFGSGTRLTVV.

This chain uses TRBV2 with TRBJ2-1; possibly TRBD2 for D (6 bases). Germline values: CDR1 SNHLY, CDR2 FYNNEI. The CDR3 runs 15 residues. V lost 5 bases and J lost 7, with 18 bases in between. The CDR3 loop reads CASSPGTAPWNEQFF. CDR3 coding DNA: TGTGCCAGCAGTCCCGGGACTGCCCCCTGGAATGAGCAGTTCTTC.

J is TRBJ2-1 and V is TRBV19; 8 bases map to TRBD2. Germline CDR1 and CDR2: LNHDA and SQIVND (reference sequence). The CDR3 has 11 residues. V shed 10 bases, J shed 12 bases, and the junction held 8 bases outside the gene matches. The CDR3: CATRGGRRQFF. The DNA of the CDR3 is TGTGCCACCCGGGGGGGGCGCCGGCAGTTCTTC.

The J gene is TRBJ1-4, the V gene TRBV29-1, with TRBD1 as a possible D gene (6 bases). Germline assignment: CDR1 SQVTM and CDR2 ANQGSEA. Between the trimmed V and J ends, which lost 0 bases and 8 bases, there was a span of 16 bases. This CDR3 spans 15 amino acids. As DNA, the CDR3 is TGCAGCGTTGAAGAGGCGCAGGGGAGAAAGGAAAAACTGTTTTTT. Translation: CSVEEAQGRKEKLFF.

J is TRBJ2-7 and V is TRBV5-6; 10 nucleotides agree with TRBD2. After removal of 2 bases from V and 7 bases from J, the junction contained 9 bases not matched to a gene. Per the germline V gene, CDR1 is SGHDT and CDR2 is YYEEEE. This CDR3 region has 15 residues. DNA for the CDR3: TGTGCCAGCAGCTTTAGGACTAGCGGCACATGGGAGCAGTACTTC. Its protein is CASSFRTSGTWEQYF.

V gene TRBV6-1 combines with J gene TRBJ1-4; weak D call: TRBD1 (5 bases). V lost 2 bases and J lost 0, with 7 bases in between. Germline assignment: CDR1 MNHNS and CDR2 SASEGT. This CDR3 has 15 residues. CDR3 residues: CASSERQPTNEKLFF. Here the CDR3 DNA reads TGTGCCAGCAGTGAACGACAGCCAACTAATGAAAAACTGTTTTTT.

The chain joins TRBV19 to TRBJ2-2; weak D call: TRBD1 (5 bases). The ends were cut back, 3 bases at V and 4 bases at J, with 12 bases in the middle. CDR1 is LNHDA and CDR2 is SQIVND in the germline V gene (reference sequence). The CDR3 covers 15 residues. The CDR3 nucleotides are TGTGCCAGTAGTATTCTCGGACAAATCACCGGGGAGCTGTTTTTT. Residues: CASSILGQITGELFF. The full variable domain, its missing parts supplied by reference TRBV19 and TRBJ2-2, is DGGITQSPKYLFRKEGQNVTLSCEQNLNHDAMYWYRQDPGQGLRLIYYSQIVNDFQKGDIAEGYSVSREKKESFPLTVTSAQKNPTAFYLCASSILGQITGELFFGEGSRLTVL.

The gene calls are TRBV6-1 and TRBJ2-1, with 9 bases fitting TRBD2. The germline V gene has CDR1 MNHNS and CDR2 SASEGT. The CDR3 length is 15 residues. V gave up 2 bases and J gave up 4 bases; unmatched junction bases: 3. The CDR3 region is CASSERAGGYNEQFF. Written as DNA, the CDR3 is TGTGCCAGCAGTGAACGAGCGGGAGGATACAATGAGCAGTTCTTC.

The chain is built from TRBV4-1 and TRBJ2-1; D gene uncertain. Germline V gives CDR1 MGHRA, CDR2 YSYEKL. The CDR3 has 17 residues. V was cut by 0 bases and J by 0 bases, with 12 bases left in between. CDR3 in DNA: TGCGCCAGCAGCCAAGATTTCGTAGTCCCCTCCTACAATGAGCAGTTCTTC. Protein product: CASSQDFVVPSYNEQFF.

J is TRBJ1-2 and V is TRBV28, with no clear D. Germline CDR1 MDHEN, CDR2 SYDVKM. V lost 4 bases and J lost 7, with 10 bases in between. The CDR3 has 12 amino acids. CDR3 DNA sequence: TGTGCCAGCAGTTCAGCGGGCTTTGGCTACACCTTC. It yields the protein CASSSAGFGYTF.

The chain combines TRBV4-2 with TRBJ1-3; 9 positions agree with TRBD1. The V gene end was trimmed by 0 bases and the J gene end by 3 bases; junction bases not matched to a gene: 9. The CDR3 extends over 18 amino acids. Per germline, CDR1 LGHNA and CDR2 YNFKEQ. The CDR3 region has the DNA TGTGCCAGCAGCCAAGATCCGACAGGGGGGGACGTTGGAAACACCATATATTTT. Amino acid sequence: CASSQDPTGGDVGNTIYF.

CDR3 sequence reads: CASSLAPGFSDTEAFF. CDR3 bases: TGTGCCAGCAGCTTAGCTCCGGGGTTTTCGGACACTGAAGCTTTCTTT. The J gene is TRBJ1-1, the V gene TRBV7-2; no firm D call. Germline V CDR1 and CDR2: SGHTA, FQGNSA. The CDR3 has 16 residues. Trimming stripped 0 bases from V and 3 bases from J, with 14 bases between.

The table lists this clone with a few counts. The chain carries TRBV5-5 and TRBJ1-4; TRBD1 is a possible D gene (5 bases). Germline V gives CDR1 SGHKS, CDR2 YYEKEE (reference sequence). CDR3 length: 12 residues. Trimming pared 1 base from V and 12 bases from J, leaving 10 bases between. DNA for the CDR3: TGTGCCAGCAGCTTGTCCGGAGGGGAACTGTTTTTT. Its translation: CASSLSGGELFF. The complete variable domain, with remaining parts taken from reference TRBV5-5 and TRBJ1-4, reads DAGVTQSPTHLIKTRGQQVTLRCSPISGHKSVSWYQQVLGQGPQFIFQYYEKEERGRGNFPDRFSARQFPNYSSELNVNALLLGDSALYLCASSLSGGELFFGSGTQLSVL.

This chain links TRBV18 with TRBJ2-7, with 8 bases that match TRBD1. The CDR3 is made up of 17 amino acids. From germline, CDR1 is KGHSH and CDR2 LQKENI. The junction had 13 bases not matched to a gene; V was cut back by 3 bases and J by 3 bases. The DNA for the CDR3 is TGTGCCAGCTCACCGTCCGCGACAGGGGTGTGGAACTACGAGCAGTACTTC. It codes for CASSPSATGVWNYEQYF.

This chain links TRBV28 with TRBJ2-7; 9 positions agree with TRBD1. In germline, CDR1 is MDHEN, CDR2 SYDVKM. J was trimmed by 6 bases and V by 6 bases; bases with no gene match: 9. This CDR3 region has 14 residues. Here the CDR3 DNA reads TGTGCCAGCAGACTCCCGGGACAGGGTTTCGAGCAGTACTTC. It is translated as CASRLPGQGFEQYF.

The chain uses TRBV18 and TRBJ2-5, with D hard to call. The CDR3 is 14 amino acids. Germline CDR1 is KGHSH and CDR2 is LQKENI. The V and J ends lost 0 bases and 1 base respectively, with 6 bases between them. The CDR3 region is CASSPPALQETQYF. CDR3 coding DNA: TGTGCCAGCTCACCACCTGCGCTCCAAGAGACCCAGTACTTC.

This clone occurred a few times. This sequence joins TRBV19 and TRBJ1-1, with 9 bases that match TRBD1. Germline CDR1 is LNHDA and CDR2 is SQIVND (reference sequence). V shed 4 bases, J shed 6 bases, and the junction held 6 bases outside the gene matches. CDR3 size: 14 residues. The CDR3 spells CASSNGDRVSEAFF. The CDR3 DNA reads TGTGCCAGTAGTAACGGGGACAGGGTTTCTGAAGCTTTCTTT.

The chain recombines TRBV28 with TRBJ1-1, with TRBD1 matching over 9 bases. The CDR3 spans 15 residues. Germline V gives CDR1 MDHEN, CDR2 SYDVKM. V gave up 7 bases and J gave up 5 bases; unmatched junction bases: 11. As DNA, the CDR3 is TGTGCCAGCAACCTTCTACAGGGGGCGCCTACTGAAGCTTTCTTT. Translation: CASNLLQGAPTEAFF.